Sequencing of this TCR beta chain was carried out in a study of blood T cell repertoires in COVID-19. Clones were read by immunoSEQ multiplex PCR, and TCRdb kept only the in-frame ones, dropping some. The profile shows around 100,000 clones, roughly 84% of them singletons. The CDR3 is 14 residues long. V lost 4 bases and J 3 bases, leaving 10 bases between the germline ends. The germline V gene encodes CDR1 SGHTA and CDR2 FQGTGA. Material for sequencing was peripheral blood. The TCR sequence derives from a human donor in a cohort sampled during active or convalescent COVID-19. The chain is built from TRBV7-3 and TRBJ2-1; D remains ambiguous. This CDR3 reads CASSSLPGYNEQFF. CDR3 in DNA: TGTGCCAGCAGCTCCCTGCCGGGCTACAATGAGCAGTTCTTC.